This TCR beta chain came from a study of preoperative IRX-2 immunotherapy in early breast cancer. This clone was counted once. The CDR3 totals 17 residues. Germline CDR1 reads SGHRS; CDR2 reads YFSETQ. Trimming at V came to 4 bases and at J to 7 bases, leaving 17 bases not matched to a gene. Stated treatment: preoperative locoregional IRX-2 cytokine immunotherapy. Here immunoSEQ multiplex PCR was the method, and the copy in TCRdb shows in-frame clones only, minus some. Of 3,300 or so clones detected, 69% appear once; the ten largest clones hold 9%. Source: tumor tissue, taken before IRX-2 immunotherapy. The receptor was derived from a human donor with breast cancer. The V gene is TRBV5-1, the J gene TRBJ1-1; 9 positions agree with TRBD1. For the CDR3, the DNA is TGCGCCAGCAGCCCGGACAGGACAGGGGCATACATGAGTGAAGCTTTCTTT. This sequence encodes CASSPDRTGAYMSEAFF.